What follows are 23 T cell receptor beta chains derived from one specimen sequenced in a study of T cell repertoires in cytomegalovirus infection. TCRdb used MiXCR to reprocess the reads, holding one entry per CDR3 protein. The data show about a million distinct CDR3 sequences, under 40% seen once. Their antigens remain unidentified. The sample was cultured CD8+ T cells from PBMCs, taken from culture after CMV antigen stimulation. The receptor source for this set is a human donor in good health (CMV status not recorded). Some clones in this sample may be carry-over from other donors' samples.

This clonotype was recorded at least ten times. The V gene is TRBV7-3, the J gene TRBJ2-1; the match to TRBD2 covers 8 bases. The germline V gene encodes CDR1 SGHTA and CDR2 FQGTGA. V gave up 2 bases and J gave up 4 bases; unmatched junction bases: 10. There are 17 residues in the CDR3. The CDR3 nucleotides are TGTGCCAGCAGCTTACGATCCGGGGGGGGCCGGTACAATGAGCAGTTCTTC. Its translation: CASSLRSGGGRYNEQFF.

The sample holds a few counts of this clonotype. The chain links TRBV12-3 or TRBV12-4 to TRBJ1-5; D is perhaps TRBD1 (6 bases). V gave up 3 bases and J gave up 4 bases, with 10 bases separating them. This CDR3 contains 14 residues. CDR3 bases: TGTGCCAGCAGTTTCGAGGACAGTAATCAGCCCCAGCATTTT. Its protein product is CASSFEDSNQPQHF.

This chain links TRBV29-1 with TRBJ2-7; D remains unclear. V lost 4 bases, J lost 6 bases, and 25 bases lay in between. The CDR3 length is 16 residues. Germline-derived CDR1 and CDR2 are SQVTM and ANQGSEA. For the CDR3, the DNA is TGCAGCGTTGTCCACATTGTGGGGATGAAAGGAAGCGAGCAGTACTTC. As protein: CSVVHIVGMKGSEQYF.

The rearrangement uses TRBV4-1 and TRBJ2-7; D perhaps matches TRBD1 (6 bases). The germline V gene encodes CDR1 MGHRA and CDR2 YSYEKL. CDR3 size: 13 residues. Trimming pared 3 bases from V and 4 bases from J, leaving 10 bases between. CDR3 loop: CASSHPGEYEQYF. The CDR3 bases are TGCGCCAGCAGCCACCCAGGGGAATACGAGCAGTACTTC.

The CDR3 region is CASSPPGGTNEKLFF. The CDR3, as DNA: TGTGCCAGCAGCCCTCCAGGGGGAACTAATGAAAAACTGTTTTTT. The V call is TRBV7-2, the J call TRBJ1-4, with 7 nucleotides matching TRBD1. CDR1 SGHTA and CDR2 FQGNSA come from the germline V gene. The CDR3 is made up of 15 amino acids. J was trimmed by 1 base and V by 5 bases; bases with no gene match: 4.

In this sample, this clonotype turned up a few times. V is TRBV25-1 and J is TRBJ1-3; D gene ambiguous. The CDR3 has 11 amino acids. V shed 11 bases and J shed 1 base, with 6 bases lying between them. Germline CDR1 reads MGHDK; CDR2 reads SYGVNS. CDR3 protein: CAGGSGNTIYF. The CDR3, as DNA: TGTGCCGGTGGTTCTGGAAACACCATATATTTT. The whole variable domain, filled in from reference TRBV25-1 and TRBJ1-3, reads EADIYQTPRYLVIGTGKKITLECSQTMGHDKMYWYQQDPGMELHLIHYSYGVNSTEKGDLSSESTVSRIRTEHFPLTLESARPSHTSQYLCAGGSGNTIYFGEGSWLTVV.

This clonotype was observed a handful of times. The gene calls are TRBV7-3 and TRBJ1-6, with D tentatively TRBD1 (5 bases). Germline V gene sequence: CDR1 SGHTA, CDR2 FQGTGA. Trimming cost V 4 bases and J 8 bases, with 15 bases left between them. The CDR3 is 15 residues long. The CDR3 coding sequence is TGTGCCAGCAGCTCCTTGGGGGGTGCGCATTCACCCCTCCACTTT. This encodes CASSSLGGAHSPLHF.

This clonotype appeared a few times. This chain uses TRBV4-2 with TRBJ2-3; D gene ambiguous. With 3 bases removed from V and 7 bases from J, the gap between germline ends came to 8 bases. CDR3 length equals 12 residues. Per the germline V gene, CDR1 is LGHNA and CDR2 is YNFKEQ. The CDR3: CASSQMGNTQYF. The CDR3 region has the DNA TGTGCCAGCAGCCAGATGGGTAATACGCAGTATTTT.

This clonotype turned up a few times. V is TRBV6-4 and J is TRBJ2-1; 8 positions match TRBD1. CDR1 is MRHNA, CDR2 SNTAGT, per germline. J gave up 7 bases and V 4 bases, and 6 bases lay outside the gene matches. This CDR3 comprises 14 residues. The CDR3 region has the DNA TGTGCCAGCAGTGTACAGGGGGGATTAAATGAGCAGTTCTTC. Amino acids: CASSVQGGLNEQFF.

The CDR3 sequence is CASGTGGAYEQYV. DNA for the CDR3: TGTGCCAGCGGGACGGGGGGTGCCTACGAGCAGTACGTC. This chain joins TRBV28 and TRBJ2-7, with 7 positions matching TRBD2. V lost 8 bases, J lost 2 bases, and 6 bases stayed unmatched. The CDR3 is 13 amino acids. In germline, CDR1 is MDHEN, CDR2 SYDVKM.

There are a few counts of this clonotype. The chain joins TRBV7-2 to TRBJ2-5; 7 bases map to TRBD2. V shed 5 bases and J 2 bases; nucleotides not matched to a gene: 8. CDR1 SGHTA and CDR2 FQGNSA come from the germline V gene. The CDR3 extends over 15 amino acids. CDR3 region: CASSAGTTLQETQYF. For the CDR3, the DNA is TGTGCCAGCAGCGCCGGGACTACGTTACAAGAGACCCAGTACTTC.

This clonotype occurred many times. The chain couples TRBV4-1 to TRBJ1-4; 10 bases line up with TRBD1. Germline loops: CDR1 MGHRA, CDR2 YSYEKL. The V segment lost 4 bases and the J segment 8 bases; nucleotides outside the gene matches: 7. The CDR3 runs to 15 residues. The CDR3 sequence: CASSLGTGDGEKLFF. The CDR3 nucleotides read TGCGCCAGCAGCCTTGGGACAGGGGATGGGGAAAAACTGTTTTTT.

CDR3 amino acids: CASSLDSGLARYEQYF. The CDR3 nucleotides are TGTGCCAGCAGCTTAGATAGCGGGCTGGCCCGATACGAGCAGTACTTC. The genes are TRBV7-9 and TRBJ2-7, with TRBD2 matching over 7 bases. The CDR3 has 16 residues. Germline CDR1 reads SEHNR; CDR2 reads FQNEAQ (reference sequence). V was clipped by 1 base and J by 4 bases; unmatched bases: 10.

This clonotype was seen a handful of times. The chain is built from TRBV4-3 and TRBJ1-4, with D unresolved. There are 14 residues in the CDR3. Trimming pared 4 bases from V and 5 bases from J, leaving 11 bases between. Germline V gene sequence: CDR1 LGHNA, CDR2 YSLEER. In nucleotides, the CDR3 is TGCGCCAGCAGCCGCCGGACCAAAAATGAAAAACTGTTTTTT. It codes for CASSRRTKNEKLFF.

There are many counts of this clonotype. The chain recombines TRBV7-6 with TRBJ2-1; no clear D gene. V lost 5 bases and J 7 bases, leaving 9 bases between the germline ends. This CDR3 is 12 amino acids long. CDR1 is SGHVS and CDR2 is FNYEAQ in the germline V gene. The CDR3 DNA sequence: TGTGCCAGCAGCCCTAGGGAAAATGAGCAGTTCTTC. It codes for CASSPRENEQFF.

V usage is TRBV11-2 and J usage is TRBJ2-1; 10 bases are shared with TRBD1. The length of the CDR3 is 18 residues. J was trimmed by 7 bases and V by 3 bases; bases with no gene match: 15. Germline V gene data show CDR1 as SGHAT and CDR2 as FQNNGV. In DNA form, the CDR3 reads TGTGCCAGCAGCTTCGGGGATTCGACAGGGGGCGCTTCGAATGAGCAGTTCTTC. Amino acids: CASSFGDSTGGASNEQFF.

This clonotype has more than one count but fewer than ten. This rearrangement joins TRBV7-9 to TRBJ1-2; perhaps TRBD1 as D (5 bases). The CDR3 contains 15 residues. The V and J ends lost 1 base and 2 bases respectively, with 11 bases between them. CDR1 SEHNR and CDR2 FQNEAQ come from the germline V gene (reference sequence). The CDR3 is CASSLEEGLNYGYTF. CDR3 DNA sequence: TGTGCCAGCAGCTTAGAGGAGGGGCTGAACTATGGCTACACCTTC. The entire variable domain, with the rest obtained from reference TRBV7-9 and TRBJ1-2, is as follows: DTGVSQNPRHKITKRGQNVTFRCDPISEHNRLYWYRQTLGQGPEFLTYFQNEAQLEKSRLLSDRFSAERPKGSFSTLEIQRTEQGDSAMYLCASSLEEGLNYGYTFGSGTRLTVV.

This clonotype was counted many times. The genes are TRBV7-8 and TRBJ1-5, with TRBD1 matching 7 bases. There are 18 residues in the CDR3. In germline, CDR1 is SGHVS, CDR2 FQNEAQ. The J segment lost 0 bases and the V segment lost 4 bases, leaving 12 bases of the junction unmatched. In nucleotides, the CDR3 is TGTGCCAGCAGCTCCCTACGACAGGGAGCTTATAGCAATCAGCCCCAGCATTTT. Its protein product is CASSSLRQGAYSNQPQHF.

The chain links TRBV10-3 to TRBJ1-2; 7 nucleotides agree with TRBD1. After removal of 0 bases from V and 2 bases from J, the junction contained 3 bases not matched to a gene. This CDR3 has 15 residues. Germline V lookup: CDR1 ENHRY, CDR2 SYGVKD. In DNA form, the CDR3 reads TGTGCCATCAGTGAGTCTGGAGGGGGCAACTATGGCTACACCTTC. Translation gives CAISESGGGNYGYTF.

This chain uses TRBV24-1 with TRBJ2-3; D not certain. Looked up from germline, CDR1 is KGHDR and CDR2 is SFDVKD. Trimming removed 4 bases from V and 3 bases from J, with 19 bases in between. The CDR3 length is 17 residues. The CDR3 sequence: CATSDLTMTGPTDTQYF. CDR3 sequence (DNA): TGTGCCACCAGTGACCTTACGATGACTGGCCCGACAGATACGCAGTATTTT.

The chain has TRBV7-9 and TRBJ1-5; D remains ambiguous. Trimming stripped 1 base from V and 7 bases from J, with 5 bases between. This CDR3 is built from 12 residues. Per the germline V gene, CDR1 is SEHNR and CDR2 is FQNEAQ (reference sequence). CDR3 DNA sequence: TGTGCCAGCAGCTTAGGCCCCCAGCCCCAGCATTTT. Residues: CASSLGPQPQHF.

This clonotype has more than one count but fewer than ten. V gene TRBV12-3 or TRBV12-4 combines with J gene TRBJ1-2, with no clear D. This CDR3 contains 15 residues. With 8 bases removed from V and 4 bases from J, the gap between germline ends came to 20 bases. As DNA, the CDR3 is TGTGCCAGCGCCCTGGGGAGGGTTCCCACCTATGGCTACACCTTC. It is translated as CASALGRVPTYGYTF.

This clonotype was counted only a few times. A read error may account for a junction end that differs from germline. The chain carries TRBV7-6 and TRBJ2-2; D remains ambiguous. The germline V gene encodes CDR1 SGHVS and CDR2 FNYEAQ. The CDR3 runs 14 residues. DNA for the CDR3: TGTGCTAGCAGCTTACTCCGAGATTCACCGGAGCTGTTTTTT. This gives the protein CASSLLRDSPELFF.